The present entry profiles one TCR beta chain with its context. What it recognizes is unknown. There are 14 residues in the CDR3. Germline V lookup: CDR1 MNHEY, CDR2 SVGEGT. TCR beta cDNA was generated via 5'RACE template switching incorporating UMIs. TCRdb re-called the 5' RACE reads; every CDR3 protein appears as one record, without DNA. The sample totals roughly 430,000 distinct CDR3 sequences. This specimen comes from a study of T cells expressing NK-cell markers. Across the whole study: Sequencing covered eight donors, seven HCMV-seropositive and one seronegative.

Findings and limits, study-wide: Several of the donors also had these clonotypes leading their CD3+CD56-NKG2C+ fraction.

The source material was blood T cells: a sorted CD56 or NKG2C T cell subset, CD4+ or CD8+ T cells, or bulk PBMC T cells (not recorded which). This sequence joins TRBV6-2 or TRBV6-3 and TRBJ2-7; with no DNA, the TCRdb D assignment of TRBD2 cannot be verified. This TCR came from a woman aged 18 to 75 in good health. CDR3 in amino acids: CASRRLAGLYEQYF.